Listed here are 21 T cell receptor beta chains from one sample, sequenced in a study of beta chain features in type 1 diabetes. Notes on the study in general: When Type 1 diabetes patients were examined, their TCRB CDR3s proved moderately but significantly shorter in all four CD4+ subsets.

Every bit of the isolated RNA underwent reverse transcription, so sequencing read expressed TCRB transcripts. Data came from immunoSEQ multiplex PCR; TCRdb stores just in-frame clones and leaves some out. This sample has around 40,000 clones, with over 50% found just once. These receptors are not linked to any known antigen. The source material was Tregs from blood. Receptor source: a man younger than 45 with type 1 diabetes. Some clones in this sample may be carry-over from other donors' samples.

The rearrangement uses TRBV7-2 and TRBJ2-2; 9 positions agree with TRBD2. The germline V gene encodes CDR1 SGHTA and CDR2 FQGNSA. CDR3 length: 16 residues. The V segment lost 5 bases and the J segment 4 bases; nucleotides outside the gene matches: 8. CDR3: CASSKYGTSFTGELFF. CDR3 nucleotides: TGTGCCAGCAGCAAATATGGGACTAGCTTCACCGGGGAGCTGTTTTTT. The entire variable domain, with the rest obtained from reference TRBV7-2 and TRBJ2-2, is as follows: GAGVSQSPSNKVTEKGKDVELRCDPISGHTALYWYRQSLGQGLEFLIYFQGNSAPDKSGLPSDRFSAERTGGSVSTLTIQRTQQEDSAVYLCASSKYGTSFTGELFFGEGSRLTVL.

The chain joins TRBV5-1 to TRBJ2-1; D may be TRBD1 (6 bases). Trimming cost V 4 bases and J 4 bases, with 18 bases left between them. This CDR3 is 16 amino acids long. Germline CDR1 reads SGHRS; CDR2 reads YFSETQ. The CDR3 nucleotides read TGCGCCAGCAGCAGACCCAAATCAGGGGCGTACAATGAGCAGTTCTTC. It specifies CASSRPKSGAYNEQFF.

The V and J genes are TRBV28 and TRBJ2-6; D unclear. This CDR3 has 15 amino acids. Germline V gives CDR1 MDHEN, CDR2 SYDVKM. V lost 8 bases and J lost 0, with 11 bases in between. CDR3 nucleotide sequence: TGTGCCAGCCTTAGAACGTTCTCTGGGGCCAACGTCCTGACTTTC. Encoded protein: CASLRTFSGANVLTF.

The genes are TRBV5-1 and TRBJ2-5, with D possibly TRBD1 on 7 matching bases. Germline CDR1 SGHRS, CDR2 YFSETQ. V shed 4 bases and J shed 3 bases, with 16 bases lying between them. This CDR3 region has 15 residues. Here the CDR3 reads CASSPQEGAKETQYF. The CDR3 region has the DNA TGCGCCAGCAGCCCCCAGGAGGGGGCAAAAGAGACCCAGTACTTC.

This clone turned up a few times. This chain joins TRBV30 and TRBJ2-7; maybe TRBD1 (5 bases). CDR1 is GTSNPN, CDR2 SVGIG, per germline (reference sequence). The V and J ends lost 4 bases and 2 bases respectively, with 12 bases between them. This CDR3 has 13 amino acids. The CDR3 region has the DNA TGTGCCTGGAAACCAGGGTTCGCCTACGAGCAGTACTTC. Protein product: CAWKPGFAYEQYF.

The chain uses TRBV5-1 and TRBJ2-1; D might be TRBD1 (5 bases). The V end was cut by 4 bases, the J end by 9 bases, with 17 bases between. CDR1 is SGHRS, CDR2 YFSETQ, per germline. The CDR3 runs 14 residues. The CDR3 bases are TGCGCCAGCAGCCCAATGGGGCCTATGGGTGAGCAGTTCTTC. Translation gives CASSPMGPMGEQFF.

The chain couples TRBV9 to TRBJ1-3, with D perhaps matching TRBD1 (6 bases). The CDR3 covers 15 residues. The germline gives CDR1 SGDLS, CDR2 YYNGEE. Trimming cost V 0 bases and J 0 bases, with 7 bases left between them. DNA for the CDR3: TGTGCCAGCAGCGTAGGGACAGCCTCTGGAAACACCATATATTTT. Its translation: CASSVGTASGNTIYF.

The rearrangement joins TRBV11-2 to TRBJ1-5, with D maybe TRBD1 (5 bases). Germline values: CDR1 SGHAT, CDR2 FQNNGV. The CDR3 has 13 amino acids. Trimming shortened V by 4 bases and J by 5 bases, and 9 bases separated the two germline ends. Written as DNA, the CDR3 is TGTGCCAGCAGCTCCACAGGAGATCAGCCCCAGCATTTT. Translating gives CASSSTGDQPQHF.

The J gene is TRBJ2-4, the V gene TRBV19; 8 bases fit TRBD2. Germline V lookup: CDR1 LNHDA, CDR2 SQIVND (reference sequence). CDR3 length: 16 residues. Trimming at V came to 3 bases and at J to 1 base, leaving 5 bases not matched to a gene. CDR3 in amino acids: CASSMRPGGAKNIQYF. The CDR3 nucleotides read TGTGCCAGTAGTATGAGGCCGGGGGGGGCCAAAAACATTCAGTACTTC.

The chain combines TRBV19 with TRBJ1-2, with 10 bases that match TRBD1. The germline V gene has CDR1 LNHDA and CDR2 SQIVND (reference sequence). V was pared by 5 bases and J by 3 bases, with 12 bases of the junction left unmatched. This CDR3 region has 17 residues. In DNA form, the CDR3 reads TGTGCCAGTAGTCCGAACGCCCCCGGGACAGGGGACTATGGCTACACCTTC. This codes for CASSPNAPGTGDYGYTF.

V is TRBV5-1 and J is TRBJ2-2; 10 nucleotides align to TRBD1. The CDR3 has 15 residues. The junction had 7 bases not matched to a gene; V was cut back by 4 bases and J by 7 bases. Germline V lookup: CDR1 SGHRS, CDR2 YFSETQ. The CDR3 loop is CASSPGQGIGGELFF. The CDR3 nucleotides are TGCGCCAGCAGCCCGGGACAGGGGATCGGCGGGGAGCTGTTTTTT.

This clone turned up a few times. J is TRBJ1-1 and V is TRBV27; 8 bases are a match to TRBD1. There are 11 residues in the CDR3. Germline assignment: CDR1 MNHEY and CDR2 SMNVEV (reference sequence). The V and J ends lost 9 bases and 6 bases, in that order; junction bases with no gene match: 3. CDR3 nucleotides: TGTGCCAGGCGACAGGGGCCTGAAGCTTTCTTT. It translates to CARRQGPEAFF.

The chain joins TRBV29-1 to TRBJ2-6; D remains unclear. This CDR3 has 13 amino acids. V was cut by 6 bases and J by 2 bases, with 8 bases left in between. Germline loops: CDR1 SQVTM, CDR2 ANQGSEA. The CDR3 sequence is CSVFNPGANVLTF. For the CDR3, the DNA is TGCAGCGTCTTTAATCCTGGGGCCAACGTCCTGACTTTC.

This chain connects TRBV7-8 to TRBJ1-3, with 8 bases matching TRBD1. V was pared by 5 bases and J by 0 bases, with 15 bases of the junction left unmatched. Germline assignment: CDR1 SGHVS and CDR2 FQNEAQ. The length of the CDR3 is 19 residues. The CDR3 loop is CASSPRTGNPKSSGNTIYF. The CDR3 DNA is TGTGCCAGCAGCCCCCGGACAGGGAACCCCAAGAGCTCTGGAAACACCATATATTTT.

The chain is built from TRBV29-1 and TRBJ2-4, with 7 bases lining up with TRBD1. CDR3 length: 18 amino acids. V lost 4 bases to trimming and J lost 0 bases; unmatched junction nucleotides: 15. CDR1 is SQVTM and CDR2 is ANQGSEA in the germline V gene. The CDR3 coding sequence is TGCAGCGTTGGACAGGGTAAAAACTCCGCCGAAGCCAAAAACATTCAGTACTTC. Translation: CSVGQGKNSAEAKNIQYF.

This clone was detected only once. The CDR3 sequence is CASSRLAGHNEQFF. The DNA for the CDR3 is TGTGCCAGCAGCCGACTAGCGGGGCACAATGAGCAGTTCTTC. This chain links TRBV14 with TRBJ2-1, with 11 nucleotides matching TRBD2. J was trimmed by 5 bases and V by 4 bases; bases with no gene match: 1. Germline lookup yields CDR1 SGHDN and CDR2 FVKESK. This CDR3 comprises 14 residues. The full variable domain, rest sourced from reference TRBV14 and TRBJ2-1, is EAGVTQFPSHSVIEKGQTVTLRCDPISGHDNLYWYRRVMGKEIKFLLHFVKESKQDESGMPNNRFLAERTGGTYSTLKVQPAELEDSGVYFCASSRLAGHNEQFFGPGTRLTVL.

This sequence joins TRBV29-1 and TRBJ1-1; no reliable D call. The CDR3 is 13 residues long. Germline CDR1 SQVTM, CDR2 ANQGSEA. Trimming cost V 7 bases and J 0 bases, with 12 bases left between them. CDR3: CSALADLNTEAFF. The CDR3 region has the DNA TGCAGCGCCCTGGCAGATCTGAACACTGAAGCTTTCTTT.

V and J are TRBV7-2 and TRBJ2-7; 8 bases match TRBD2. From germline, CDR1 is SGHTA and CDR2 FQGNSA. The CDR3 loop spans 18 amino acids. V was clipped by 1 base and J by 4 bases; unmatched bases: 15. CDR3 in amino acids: CASSLGARTGTRTYEQYF. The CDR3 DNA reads TGTGCCAGCAGCTTAGGGGCCCGAACCGGGACTAGAACTTACGAGCAGTACTTC.

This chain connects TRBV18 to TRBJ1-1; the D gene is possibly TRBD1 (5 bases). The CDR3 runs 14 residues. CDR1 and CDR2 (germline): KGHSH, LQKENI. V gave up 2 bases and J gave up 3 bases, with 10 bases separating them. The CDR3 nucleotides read TGTGCCAGCTCACCAAAGTCGGGGGACACTGAAGCTTTCTTT. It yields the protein CASSPKSGDTEAFF. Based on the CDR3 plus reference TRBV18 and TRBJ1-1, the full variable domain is NAGVMQNPRHLVRRRGQEARLRCSPMKGHSHVYWYRQLPEEGLKFMVYLQKENIIDESGMPKERFSAEFPKEGPSILRIQQVVRGDSAAYFCASSPKSGDTEAFFGQGTRLTVV.

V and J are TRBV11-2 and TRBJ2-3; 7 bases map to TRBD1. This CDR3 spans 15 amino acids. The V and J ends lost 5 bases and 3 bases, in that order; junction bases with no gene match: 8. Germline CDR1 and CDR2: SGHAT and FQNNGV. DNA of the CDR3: TGTGCCAGCAGCAACACAGGGGTAGAGACAGATACGCAGTATTTT. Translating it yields CASSNTGVETDTQYF.

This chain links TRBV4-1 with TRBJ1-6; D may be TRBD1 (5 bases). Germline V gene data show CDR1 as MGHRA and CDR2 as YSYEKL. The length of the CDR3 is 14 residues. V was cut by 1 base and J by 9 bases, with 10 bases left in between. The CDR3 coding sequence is TGCGCCAGCAGCCAAGGGCAGGGTGCTTCACCCCTCCACTTT. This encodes CASSQGQGASPLHF.